The source of this T cell receptor (beta chain) is a study of T cells in Graves' hyperthyroidism and ophthalmopathy. Study-wide background: Peripheral blood collection took place at initial diagnosis, before any treatment.

Clinical Activity Scores of at least 3, NOSPECS grades of at least 4 and durations under 3 months characterized ophthalmopathy patients. The diagnoses drew upon clinical symptoms, serum thyroxine and TRAb, thyroid ultrasound and orbital computed tomography. This CDR3 contains 12 residues. Trimming shortened V by 3 bases and J by 9 bases, and 12 bases separated the two germline ends. Germline V lookup: CDR1 LNHNV, CDR2 YYDKDF (reference sequence). Details on this clonotype: Its cognate antigen is unknown.

Broader study findings: Model predictions of ophthalmopathy came a median around 6.5 months before onset.

The source material, RNA transcripts, was used to amplify TCR beta CDR3 regions. Using the HTBI primer set, a first-round RT-PCR was run on the TCR CDR3. TCRdb used MiXCR to reprocess the multiplex PCR reads, holding one entry per CDR3 protein. The sample records about 250,000 distinct CDR3 sequences, approximately 25% being singletons. The source is a woman between 40 and 50 years old with Graves' ophthalmopathy. What was sequenced was blood. V gene TRBV15 combines with J gene TRBJ2-7; D is possibly TRBD1 or TRBD2 (6 bases each). This chain's CDR3 is CATSSAQGGQYF. The CDR3 nucleotides are TGTGCCACCAGCAGTGCACAGGGAGGGCAGTACTTC.